The clone carrying this T cell receptor beta chain was seen a handful of times. The data were taken from a study of cytomegalovirus exposure and HLA in healthy donors. Both 60 Vbeta primers and 13 Jbeta primers went into the PCR. Sequencing was performed with immunoSEQ multiplex PCR; in TCRdb, only in-frame clones are kept and a portion is missing. The sample yields 70,000 to 95,000 clones, 80% seen once. V dropped 6 bases and J dropped 2 bases, with 13 bases sitting between them. The CDR3 spans 14 residues. Germline V lookup: CDR1 SGHRS, CDR2 YFSETQ. The chain has TRBV5-1 and TRBJ2-3; D is ambiguous. The sequenced material came from PBMCs. The receptor's source is a man between 18 and 29 years old in good health and CMV-seronegative. Written as DNA, the CDR3 is TGCGCCAGCAACCCAGGCCCCCCCACAGATACGCAGTATTTT. Its protein product is CASNPGPPTDTQYF.